The 21 T cell receptor beta chains reported below all come from one sample, sequenced in a study of patients and donors after allogeneic stem cell transplantation. One entry per CDR3 protein, called by TCRdb with MiXCR from the RT-PCR reads. The sample lists about 200,000 distinct CDR3 sequences; around two fifths were seen once. Sequencing was carried out using blood, either unsorted or a sorted T cell fraction (not recorded which). Receptor source: a human donor who was either an allogeneic HSCT recipient or a stem cell or donor lymphocyte infusion donor (not recorded which). It is not recorded whose cells these are; they may come from a transplant donor.

V and J are TRBV6-5 and TRBJ2-7; 8 bases map to TRBD1. There are 16 residues in the CDR3. Germline CDR1 and CDR2: MNHEY and SVGAGI. V lost 0 bases to trimming and J lost 1 base; unmatched junction nucleotides: 5. The CDR3 DNA is TGTGCCAGCAGTTACTCACCCAGGACAGGGTCCTACGAGCAGTACTTC. It is translated as CASSYSPRTGSYEQYF.

The chain recombines TRBV2 with TRBJ2-5; D possibly corresponds to TRBD2 (7 bases). The CDR3 spans 15 residues. V lost 4 bases and J 0 bases, leaving 12 bases between the germline ends. CDR1 is SNHLY, CDR2 FYNNEI, per germline. Written as DNA, the CDR3 is TGTGCCAGCAGTGTTGGGAGGGGGAACCAAGAGACCCAGTACTTC. This translates into CASSVGRGNQETQYF.

The J gene is TRBJ1-3, the V gene TRBV9, with a tentative D call TRBD1 (5 bases). The V gene's germline CDR1 is SGDLS and CDR2 YYNGEE. V lost 4 bases to trimming and J lost 4 bases, with 15 bases between them. The CDR3 has 15 amino acids. The CDR3, as DNA: TGTGCCAGCAGCCAAAGTGCGGGACCGGGAAACACCATATATTTT. It is translated as CASSQSAGPGNTIYF.

The V call is TRBV6-2 or TRBV6-3, the J call TRBJ2-3, with TRBD1 identical over 7 bases. The CDR3 sequence is 12 residues long. V shed 10 bases, J shed 3 bases, and the junction held 4 bases outside the gene matches. Germline loops: CDR1 MNHEY, CDR2 SVGEGT. The CDR3 coding sequence is TGTGCCACCCGACAGGGTACAGATACGCAGTATTTT. Translated, it gives CATRQGTDTQYF.

The chain links TRBV29-1 to TRBJ1-4; no definite D call. The germline gives CDR1 SQVTM, CDR2 ANQGSEA. V dropped 4 bases and J dropped 8 bases, with 23 bases sitting between them. The CDR3 covers 16 residues. CDR3 nucleotide sequence: TGCAGCGTTGGAGTAAAAACGGGCTGGGCCCTAGAAAAACTGTTTTTT. Translating it yields CSVGVKTGWALEKLFF.

This clonotype has more than one count but fewer than ten. The V and J genes are TRBV24-1 and TRBJ2-2, with TRBD2 matching 8 bases. Germline V CDR1 and CDR2: KGHDR, SFDVKD. This CDR3 is built from 18 residues. Trimming cost V 3 bases and J 2 bases; bases outside gene matches: 10. Here the CDR3 reads CATSDRPTSGGNTGELFF. The CDR3 DNA reads as TGTGCCACCAGTGATCGCCCTACTAGCGGAGGAAACACCGGGGAGCTGTTTTTT.

This rearrangement joins TRBV20-1 to TRBJ1-3; tentatively, D is TRBD1 (5 bases). CDR1 and CDR2 (germline): DFQATT, SNEGSKA (reference sequence). The length of the CDR3 is 15 residues. Trimming shortened V by 6 bases and J by 4 bases, and 19 bases separated the two germline ends. DNA for the CDR3: TGCAGTGCCACCCGGGACGGCAACCGAGGAAACACCATATATTTT. Translating it yields CSATRDGNRGNTIYF.

The CDR3 sequence is CSATGTSGSRDEQFF. DNA of the CDR3: TGCAGTGCCACCGGGACTAGCGGGAGTCGCGATGAGCAGTTCTTC. The V call is TRBV20-1, the J call TRBJ2-1; 14 bases map to TRBD2. After removal of 6 bases from V and 8 bases from J, the junction contained 9 bases not matched to a gene. The CDR3 consists of 15 residues. CDR1 and CDR2 (germline): DFQATT, SNEGSKA (reference sequence).

The rearrangement joins TRBV5-4 to TRBJ1-1; D uncertain. This CDR3 is built from 15 residues. Germline values: CDR1 SGHNT, CDR2 YYREEE (reference sequence). V was cut by 4 bases and J by 6 bases, with 19 bases left in between. The CDR3 DNA is TGTGCCAGCAGCCCCCCCAAGGCCTCTTCTCCTGAAGCTTTCTTT. It encodes CASSPPKASSPEAFF.

This clonotype was recorded a few times. This rearrangement joins TRBV25-1 to TRBJ1-2; 10 bases map to TRBD1. This CDR3 contains 14 residues. Germline V gene data show CDR1 as MGHDK and CDR2 as SYGVNS. After removal of 8 bases from V and 5 bases from J, the junction contained 8 bases not matched to a gene. The CDR3 sequence is CASSRTGGDYGYTF. The CDR3 DNA reads TGTGCCAGCTCCCGGACAGGGGGGGATTATGGCTACACCTTC.

This clonotype was detected many times. The chain couples TRBV5-1 to TRBJ2-3; TRBD2 is a possible D gene (6 bases). CDR3 length: 15 amino acids. V dropped 4 bases and J dropped 1 base, with 13 bases sitting between them. Germline CDR1 is SGHRS and CDR2 is YFSETQ. In DNA form, the CDR3 reads TGCGCCAGCAGCCGAGAGGGAGGCGGCACAGATACGCAGTATTTT. Protein product: CASSREGGGTDTQYF. Supplemented by reference TRBV5-1 and TRBJ2-3, the full variable domain reads KAGVTQTPRYLIKTRGQQVTLSCSPISGHRSVSWYQQTPGQGLQFLFEYFSETQRNKGNFPGRFSGRQFSNSRSEMNVSTLELGDSALYLCASSREGGGTDTQYFGPGTRLTVL.

The sample holds a few counts of this clonotype. This rearrangement joins TRBV20-1 to TRBJ1-1; a weak D match, TRBD1 (5 bases). The CDR3 spans 14 residues. CDR1 is DFQATT, CDR2 SNEGSKA, per germline (reference sequence). V was clipped by 3 bases and J by 4 bases, with 15 bases between them. CDR3 protein: CSASENGAGTEAFF. In DNA, the CDR3 is TGCAGTGCTAGTGAGAACGGGGCAGGCACTGAAGCTTTCTTT.

This chain joins TRBV29-1 and TRBJ2-7; 7 nucleotides match TRBD2. The CDR3 has 14 residues. Germline loops: CDR1 SQVTM, CDR2 ANQGSEA. The trim removed 3 bases at V and 7 bases at J, leaving 12 bases unmatched. DNA for the CDR3: TGCAGCGTTGAGGGGCGGGAGCAGCCTCGGGAGCAGTACTTC. Protein sequence: CSVEGREQPREQYF.

DNA for the CDR3: TGTGCCAGCAGTCTCCCGGGGACAGGGATGAACACTGAAGCTTTCTTT. Its translation: CASSLPGTGMNTEAFF. The V gene is TRBV28, the J gene TRBJ1-1; 9 bases line up with TRBD1. Germline V gene data show CDR1 as MDHEN and CDR2 as SYDVKM. The CDR3 is 16 residues long. The V gene end was trimmed by 5 bases and the J gene end by 0 bases; junction bases not matched to a gene: 7.

The CDR3 protein is CASSYLGTSTYNEQFF. The CDR3, as DNA: TGTGCCAGCAGTTACCTTGGGACTAGCACCTACAATGAGCAGTTCTTC. V and J are TRBV6-6 and TRBJ2-1; TRBD2 agrees at 9 bases. The trim removed 2 bases at V and 2 bases at J, leaving 4 bases unmatched. Germline CDR1 MNHNY, CDR2 SVGAGI (reference sequence). The CDR3 covers 16 residues.

This clonotype was seen a handful of times. The chain links TRBV12-3 or TRBV12-4 to TRBJ2-3; D is perhaps TRBD1 or TRBD2 (5 bases each). CDR3 size: 13 residues. Trimming stripped 1 base from V and 4 bases from J, with 6 bases between. The CDR3 protein is CASSLGGADTQYF. CDR3 coding DNA: TGTGCCAGCAGTTTAGGAGGGGCAGATACGCAGTATTTT.

This clonotype appeared a few times. The rearrangement joins TRBV29-1 to TRBJ1-2; no clear D. The CDR3 covers 11 residues. V was trimmed by 2 bases and J by 8 bases, leaving 9 bases between them. CDR1 is SQVTM, CDR2 ANQGSEA, per germline. As DNA, the CDR3 is TGCAGCGTTGAACTTCCCAGCGGCTACACCTTC. Its protein is CSVELPSGYTF. The full variable domain, completed using reference TRBV29-1 and TRBJ1-2, is SAVISQKPSRDICQRGTSLTIQCQVDSQVTMMFWYRQQPGQSLTLIATANQGSEATYESGFVIDKFPISRPNLTFSTLTVSNMSPEDSSIYLCSVELPSGYTFGSGTRLTVV.

This chain connects TRBV6-5 to TRBJ1-1, with D unresolved. The V gene lost 7 bases and the J gene lost 1 base, with 7 bases spanning the gap. CDR1 is MNHEY and CDR2 is SVGAGI in the germline V gene. The CDR3 spans 12 residues. The CDR3 reads CASKNRNTEAFF. CDR3 coding DNA: TGTGCCAGCAAGAATCGGAACACTGAAGCTTTCTTT.

The genes are TRBV4-2 and TRBJ1-6; D unclear. This CDR3 comprises 15 residues. Deletions cut 0 bases from V and 4 bases from J, with 7 bases between. CDR1 is LGHNA and CDR2 is YNFKEQ in the germline V gene. The DNA for the CDR3 is TGTGCCAGCAGCCAAGATCTACAGTATAATTCACCCCTCCACTTT. Protein sequence: CASSQDLQYNSPLHF.

This clonotype was counted only a few times. The chain joins TRBV5-1 to TRBJ1-1; D might be TRBD1 (5 bases). Germline V gene data show CDR1 as SGHRS and CDR2 as YFSETQ. CDR3 size: 15 residues. V was clipped by 3 bases and J by 4 bases, with 16 bases between them. CDR3 region: CASSSPDTASTEAFF. The CDR3 bases are TGCGCCAGCAGCTCGCCGGACACAGCGAGCACTGAAGCTTTCTTT.

The chain joins TRBV7-9 to TRBJ2-5; 7 bases match TRBD2. After removal of 5 bases from V and 4 bases from J, the junction contained 10 bases not matched to a gene. The CDR3 is 15 residues long. Germline-derived CDR1 and CDR2 are SEHNR and FQNEAQ (reference sequence). CDR3 in amino acids: CASSPEGLEGETQYF. The CDR3 DNA reads TGTGCCAGCAGCCCCGAAGGACTAGAGGGAGAGACCCAGTACTTC. The full variable domain, its missing parts supplied by reference TRBV7-9 and TRBJ2-5, is DTGVSQNPRHKITKRGQNVTFRCDPISEHNRLYWYRQTLGQGPEFLTYFQNEAQLEKSRLLSDRFSAERPKGSFSTLEIQRTEQGDSAMYLCASSPEGLEGETQYFGPGTRLLVL.